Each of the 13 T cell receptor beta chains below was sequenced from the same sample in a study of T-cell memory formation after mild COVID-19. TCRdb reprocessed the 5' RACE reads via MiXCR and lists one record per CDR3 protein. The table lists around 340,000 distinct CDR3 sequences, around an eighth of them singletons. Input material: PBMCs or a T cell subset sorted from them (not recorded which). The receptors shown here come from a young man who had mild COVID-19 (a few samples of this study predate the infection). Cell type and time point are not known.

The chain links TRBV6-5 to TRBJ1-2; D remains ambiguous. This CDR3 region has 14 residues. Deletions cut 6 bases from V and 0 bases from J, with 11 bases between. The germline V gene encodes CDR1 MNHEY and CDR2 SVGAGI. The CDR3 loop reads CASSPRPTNYGYTF. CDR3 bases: TGTGCCAGCAGCCCGAGGCCAACTAACTATGGCTACACCTTC.

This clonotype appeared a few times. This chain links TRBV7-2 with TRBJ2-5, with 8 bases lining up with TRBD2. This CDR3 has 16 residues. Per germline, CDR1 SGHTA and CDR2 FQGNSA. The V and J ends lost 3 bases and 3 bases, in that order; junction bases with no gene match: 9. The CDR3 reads CASSLSPQAGEETQYF. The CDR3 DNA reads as TGTGCCAGCAGCTTGTCCCCCCAAGCGGGAGAAGAGACCCAGTACTTC.

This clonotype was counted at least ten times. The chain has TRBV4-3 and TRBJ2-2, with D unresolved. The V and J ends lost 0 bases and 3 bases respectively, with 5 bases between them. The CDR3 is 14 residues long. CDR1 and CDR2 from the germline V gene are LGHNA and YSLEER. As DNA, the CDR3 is TGCGCCAGCAGCCAAGAGGCGGACACCGGGGAGCTGTTTTTT. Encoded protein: CASSQEADTGELFF.

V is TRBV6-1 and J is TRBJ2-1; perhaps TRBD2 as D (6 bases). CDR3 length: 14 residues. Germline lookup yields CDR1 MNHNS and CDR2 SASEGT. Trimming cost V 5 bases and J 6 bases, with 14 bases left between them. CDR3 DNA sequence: TGTGCCAGCAGTCTTAGACTAGACGGCAATGAGCAGTTCTTC. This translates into CASSLRLDGNEQFF.

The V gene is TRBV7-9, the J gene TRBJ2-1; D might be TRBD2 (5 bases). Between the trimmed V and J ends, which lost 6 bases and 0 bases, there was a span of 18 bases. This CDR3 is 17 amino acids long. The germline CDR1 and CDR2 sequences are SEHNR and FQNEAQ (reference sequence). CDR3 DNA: TGTGCCAGCAGTGGTTCGGCCGGCGGGCCCTCCTACAATGAGCAGTTCTTC. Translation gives CASSGSAGGPSYNEQFF.

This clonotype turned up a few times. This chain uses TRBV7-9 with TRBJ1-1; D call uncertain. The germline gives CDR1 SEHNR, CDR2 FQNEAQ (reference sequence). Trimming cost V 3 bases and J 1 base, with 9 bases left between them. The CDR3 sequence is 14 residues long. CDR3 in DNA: TGTGCCAGCAGCTTTACCCCAGGGAACACTGAAGCTTTCTTT. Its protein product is CASSFTPGNTEAFF. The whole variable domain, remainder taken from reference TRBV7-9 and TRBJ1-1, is DTGVSQNPRHKITKRGQNVTFRCDPISEHNRLYWYRQTLGQGPEFLTYFQNEAQLEKSRLLSDRFSAERPKGSFSTLEIQRTEQGDSAMYLCASSFTPGNTEAFFGQGTRLTVV.

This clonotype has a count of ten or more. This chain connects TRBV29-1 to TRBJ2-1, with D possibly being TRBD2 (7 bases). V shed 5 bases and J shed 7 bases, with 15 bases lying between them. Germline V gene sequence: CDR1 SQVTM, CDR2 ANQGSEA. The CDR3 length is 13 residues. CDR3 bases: TGCAGCGTTTGGGGGGGCCACGGGAATGAGCAGTTCTTC. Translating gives CSVWGGHGNEQFF.

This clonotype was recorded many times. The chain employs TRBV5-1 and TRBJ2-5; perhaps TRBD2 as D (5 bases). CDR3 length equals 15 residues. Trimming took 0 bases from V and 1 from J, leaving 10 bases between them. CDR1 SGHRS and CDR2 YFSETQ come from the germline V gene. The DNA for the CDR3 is TGCGCCAGCAGCTTGGCGGGCGGGCCCCAAGAGACCCAGTACTTC. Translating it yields CASSLAGGPQETQYF. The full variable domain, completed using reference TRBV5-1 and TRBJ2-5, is KAGVTQTPRYLIKTRGQQVTLSCSPISGHRSVSWYQQTPGQGLQFLFEYFSETQRNKGNFPGRFSGRQFSNSRSEMNVSTLELGDSALYLCASSLAGGPQETQYFGPGTRLLVL.

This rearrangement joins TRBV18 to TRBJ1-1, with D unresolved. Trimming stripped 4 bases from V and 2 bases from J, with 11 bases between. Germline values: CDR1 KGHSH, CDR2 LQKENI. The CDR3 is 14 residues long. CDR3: CASSQTDDNTEAFF. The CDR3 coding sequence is TGTGCCAGCTCACAAACAGATGATAACACTGAAGCTTTCTTT.

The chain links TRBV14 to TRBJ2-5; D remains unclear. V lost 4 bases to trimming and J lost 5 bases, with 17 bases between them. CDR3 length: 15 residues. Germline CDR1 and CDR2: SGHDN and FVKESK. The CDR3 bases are TGTGCCAGCAGCCCCCAATTCCAGCCTTCGGAGACCCAGTACTTC. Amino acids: CASSPQFQPSETQYF.

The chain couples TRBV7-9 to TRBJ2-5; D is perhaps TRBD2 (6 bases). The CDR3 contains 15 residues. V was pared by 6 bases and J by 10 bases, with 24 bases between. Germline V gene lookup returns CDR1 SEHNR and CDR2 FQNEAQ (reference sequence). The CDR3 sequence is CASSLTLGGSLGQYF. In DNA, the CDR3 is TGTGCCAGCAGTCTGACACTCGGGGGATCATTGGGCCAGTACTTC. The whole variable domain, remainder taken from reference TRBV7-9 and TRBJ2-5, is DTGVSQNPRHKITKRGQNVTFRCDPISEHNRLYWYRQTLGQGPEFLTYFQNEAQLEKSRLLSDRFSAERPKGSFSTLEIQRTEQGDSAMYLCASSLTLGGSLGQYFGPGTRLLVL.

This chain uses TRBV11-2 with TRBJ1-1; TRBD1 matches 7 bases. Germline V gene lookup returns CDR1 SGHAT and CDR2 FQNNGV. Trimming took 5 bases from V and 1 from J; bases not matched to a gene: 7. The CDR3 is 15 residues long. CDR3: CASSMRQGGNTEAFF. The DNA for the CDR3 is TGTGCCAGCAGCATGAGACAGGGCGGGAACACTGAAGCTTTCTTT.

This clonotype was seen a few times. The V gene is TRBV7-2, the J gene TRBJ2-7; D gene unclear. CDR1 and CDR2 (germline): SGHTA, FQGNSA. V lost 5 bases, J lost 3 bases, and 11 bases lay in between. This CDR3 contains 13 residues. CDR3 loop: CASSPGAGYEQYV. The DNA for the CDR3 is TGTGCCAGCAGCCCCGGCGCCGGCTACGAGCAGTACGTC.